A selection of T cell receptor beta chains follows, all from one sample in a study of T-cell memory formation after mild COVID-19. TCRdb re-derived calls from the 5' RACE reads in MiXCR, one entry per CDR3 protein. The table includes over 55,000 distinct CDR3 sequences, around 9.5% detected once. The specimen sequenced was PBMCs or a T cell subset sorted from them (not recorded which). These TCRs come from a man between 18 and 35 years old who had mild COVID-19 (a few samples of this study predate the infection). Cell type and time point are not known. Each CDR3 is given with its conserved first and last residue. The D gene is left open where the match is weak. The size of a clone is reported for some rows only, either as once, few or many, or as a class for expanded clones.

d_gene: TRBD1; abundance: many; j_gene: TRBJ2-3; v_gene: TRBV9; CDR3aa: CASSGDRRQDTQYF; CDR3nt: TGTGCCAGCAGCGGGGACAGGCGACAAGATACGCAGTATTTT
d_gene: TRBD2; abundance: few; j_gene: TRBJ2-3; v_gene: TRBV20-1; CDR3aa: CSAPGLAAPTITQYF; CDR3nt: TGCAGTGCCCCCGGCCTAGCGGCTCCCACGATTACGCAGTATTTT
d_gene: NA; abundance: NA; j_gene: TRBJ1-5; v_gene: TRBV20-1; CDR3aa: CSASGDINQPQHF; CDR3nt: TGCAGTGCTAGTGGTGACATAAATCAGCCCCAGCATTTT
d_gene: NA; abundance: NA; j_gene: TRBJ1-6; v_gene: TRBV9; CDR3aa: CASSPWGAGSPLHF; CDR3nt: TGTGCCAGCAGCCCTTGGGGGGCAGGATCACCCCTCCACTTT
d_gene: NA; abundance: NA; j_gene: TRBJ1-5; v_gene: TRBV4-1; CDR3aa: CASSQEVTGEQPQHF; CDR3nt: TGCGCCAGCAGCCAAGAGGTGACAGGCGAACAGCCCCAGCATTTT
d_gene: TRBD1; abundance: few; j_gene: TRBJ1-5; v_gene: TRBV4-1; CDR3aa: CASSQEVRGNQPQHF; CDR3nt: TGCGCCAGCAGCCAAGAGGTCAGGGGGAATCAGCCCCAGCATTTT
d_gene: NA; abundance: NA; j_gene: TRBJ1-5; v_gene: TRBV6-1; CDR3aa: CASSDSNSNQPQHF; CDR3nt: TGTGCCAGCAGTGACAGTAATAGCAATCAGCCCCAGCATTTT
d_gene: NA; abundance: many; j_gene: TRBJ2-3; v_gene: TRBV12-3/TRBV12-4; CDR3aa: CASSRTSTDTQYF; CDR3nt: TGTGCCAGCAGTCGTACTAGCACAGATACGCAGTATTTT
d_gene: NA; abundance: NA; j_gene: TRBJ1-3; v_gene: TRBV7-2; CDR3aa: CASSLRAASSGNTIYF; CDR3nt: TGTGCCAGCAGCTTAAGAGCCGCCAGCTCTGGAAACACCATATATTTT
d_gene: NA; abundance: few; j_gene: TRBJ1-6; v_gene: TRBV28; CDR3aa: CASSTNYNSPLHF; CDR3nt: TGTGCCAGCAGTACAAACTATAATTCACCCCTCCACTTT
d_gene: TRBD2; abundance: few; j_gene: TRBJ2-1; v_gene: TRBV5-6; CDR3aa: CASSFEPPGGNEQFF; CDR3nt: TGTGCCAGCAGCTTCGAACCCCCGGGGGGAAATGAGCAGTTCTTC
d_gene: TRBD1; abundance: NA; j_gene: TRBJ1-2; v_gene: TRBV3-1; CDR3aa: CASRQTGDYGYTF; CDR3nt: TGTGCCAGCAGACAGACAGGGGACTATGGCTACACCTTC
d_gene: NA; abundance: NA; j_gene: TRBJ2-3; v_gene: TRBV10-1; CDR3aa: CASSAFSDTQYF; CDR3nt: TGCGCCAGCAGTGCCTTCTCAGATACGCAGTATTTT
d_gene: NA; abundance: NA; j_gene: TRBJ2-2; v_gene: TRBV11-2; CDR3aa: CASSLFRGRTGELFF; CDR3nt: TGTGCCAGCAGCTTATTCCGGGGACGGACCGGGGAGCTGTTTTTT
d_gene: NA; abundance: NA; j_gene: TRBJ2-5; v_gene: TRBV7-6; CDR3aa: CASSLGSSKETQYF; CDR3nt: TGTGCCAGCAGCTTAGGATCATCTAAAGAGACCCAGTACTTC
d_gene: TRBD2; abundance: NA; j_gene: TRBJ2-2; v_gene: TRBV11-2; CDR3aa: CASSLRRTSTNTGELFF; CDR3nt: TGTGCCAGCAGCTTGCGCCGGACTAGCACGAACACCGGGGAGCTGTTTTTT
d_gene: NA; abundance: NA; j_gene: TRBJ2-3; v_gene: TRBV5-1; CDR3aa: CASMEGGASNTQYF; CDR3nt: TGCGCCAGCATGGAGGGGGGGGCCTCAAATACGCAGTATTTT
d_gene: NA; abundance: few; j_gene: TRBJ1-1; v_gene: TRBV5-1; CDR3aa: CASKVRLEGWGTEAFF; CDR3nt: TGCGCCAGCAAGGTGAGGTTGGAAGGCTGGGGCACTGAAGCTTTCTTT
d_gene: NA; abundance: few; j_gene: TRBJ1-2; v_gene: TRBV21-1; CDR3aa: CASSDREGRAWLQGYTF; CDR3nt: TGTGCCAGCAGCGACAGGGAGGGGCGGGCTTGGCTTCAGGGCTACACCTTC
d_gene: NA; abundance: few; j_gene: TRBJ2-2; v_gene: TRBV9; CDR3aa: CASSVGGQGTGELFF; CDR3nt: TGTGCCAGCAGCGTAGGTGGCCAGGGGACCGGGGAGCTGTTTTTT
d_gene: TRBD2; abundance: few; j_gene: TRBJ2-1; v_gene: TRBV3-1; CDR3aa: CASSQFSGGVNEQFF; CDR3nt: TGTGCCAGCAGCCAATTTAGCGGGGGGGTAAATGAGCAGTTCTTC
d_gene: NA; abundance: few; j_gene: TRBJ2-7; v_gene: TRBV3-1; CDR3aa: CATLDPSSYEQYF; CDR3nt: TGTGCCACCCTGGATCCTTCATCCTACGAGCAGTACTTC
d_gene: NA; abundance: NA; j_gene: TRBJ1-4; v_gene: TRBV4-3; CDR3aa: CASSPNWQDGEKLFF; CDR3nt: TGCGCCAGCAGCCCCAACTGGCAGGACGGAGAAAAACTGTTTTTT
d_gene: NA; abundance: few; j_gene: TRBJ1-6; v_gene: TRBV28; CDR3aa: CASSSSLNSPLHF; CDR3nt: TGTGCCAGCAGTTCCTCTCTCAATTCACCCCTCCACTTT
d_gene: TRBD1; abundance: few; j_gene: TRBJ1-5; v_gene: TRBV6-2/TRBV6-3; CDR3aa: CASSRLPGQSYQPQHF; CDR3nt: TGTGCCAGCAGCAGGCTTCCGGGACAGAGTTATCAGCCCCAGCATTTT
d_gene: NA; abundance: many; j_gene: TRBJ1-5; v_gene: TRBV5-1; CDR3aa: CASSLQGARNQPQHF; CDR3nt: TGCGCCAGCAGCTTGCAGGGAGCCCGTAATCAGCCCCAGCATTTT
d_gene: TRBD1; abundance: many; j_gene: TRBJ2-4; v_gene: TRBV29-1; CDR3aa: CSVEEGQGQYF; CDR3nt: TGCAGCGTTGAAGAGGGACAGGGTCAGTACTTC
d_gene: NA; abundance: many; j_gene: TRBJ2-1; v_gene: TRBV7-2; CDR3aa: CASSRGGGKYNEQFF; CDR3nt: TGTGCCAGCAGCCGCGGGGGCGGGAAATACAATGAGCAGTTCTTC
d_gene: TRBD1; abundance: few; j_gene: TRBJ2-2; v_gene: TRBV7-8; CDR3aa: CASSRQGNTGELFF; CDR3nt: TGTGCCAGCAGTCGACAGGGGAACACCGGGGAGCTGTTTTTT
d_gene: NA; abundance: many; j_gene: TRBJ2-7; v_gene: TRBV5-1; CDR3aa: CASSLDTRNYEQYF; CDR3nt: TGCGCCAGCAGCTTGGATACTAGGAACTACGAGCAGTACTTC
d_gene: NA; abundance: few; j_gene: TRBJ2-7; v_gene: TRBV18; CDR3aa: CASSPFNYEQYF; CDR3nt: TGTGCCAGCTCACCATTTAACTACGAGCAGTACTTC
d_gene: NA; abundance: NA; j_gene: TRBJ2-3; v_gene: TRBV12-3/TRBV12-4; CDR3aa: CASGRTPRSTDTQYF; CDR3nt: TGTGCCAGCGGCCGGACCCCAAGGAGCACAGATACGCAGTATTTT
d_gene: NA; abundance: NA; j_gene: TRBJ1-5; v_gene: TRBV7-9; CDR3aa: CASSFSGDRNQPQHF; CDR3nt: TGTGCCAGCAGCTTTTCTGGGGATCGCAATCAGCCCCAGCATTTT
d_gene: NA; abundance: few; j_gene: TRBJ2-3; v_gene: TRBV27; CDR3aa: CASSFTYTDTQYF; CDR3nt: TGTGCCAGCAGTTTTACCTACACAGATACGCAGTATTTT
d_gene: NA; abundance: NA; j_gene: TRBJ1-6; v_gene: TRBV4-2; CDR3aa: CASSQEGRSSPLHF; CDR3nt: TGTGCCAGCAGCCAGGAAGGACGGAGTTCACCCCTCCACTTT
d_gene: TRBD1; abundance: NA; j_gene: TRBJ1-1; v_gene: TRBV7-2; CDR3aa: CASRRQGAGTEAFF; CDR3nt: TGTGCCAGCAGGCGGCAGGGGGCAGGGACTGAAGCTTTCTTT
d_gene: NA; abundance: few; j_gene: TRBJ2-7; v_gene: TRBV28; CDR3aa: CASSSPQGYEQYF; CDR3nt: TGTGCCAGCAGTTCCCCACAAGGCTACGAGCAGTACTTC
d_gene: TRBD1; abundance: few; j_gene: TRBJ2-3; v_gene: TRBV7-3; CDR3aa: CASSTTGFDTQYF; CDR3nt: TGTGCCAGCAGCACGACAGGGTTCGATACGCAGTATTTT
d_gene: TRBD2; abundance: many; j_gene: TRBJ2-3; v_gene: TRBV5-1; CDR3aa: CASSLELAGGTDTQYF; CDR3nt: TGCGCCAGCAGCCTCGAACTAGCGGGGGGGACGGATACGCAGTATTTT
d_gene: TRBD2; abundance: many; j_gene: TRBJ2-4; v_gene: TRBV20-1; CDR3aa: CSARIPGLGLGGKNIQYF; CDR3nt: TGCAGTGCTAGGATTCCGGGACTAGGGCTGGGTGGCAAAAACATTCAGTACTTC
d_gene: NA; abundance: many; j_gene: TRBJ1-5; v_gene: TRBV7-2; CDR3aa: CASSFGSGVSNQPQHF; CDR3nt: TGTGCCAGCAGCTTCGGTTCCGGGGTCAGCAATCAGCCCCAGCATTTT
d_gene: NA; abundance: many; j_gene: TRBJ2-2; v_gene: TRBV3-1; CDR3aa: CASSQGSGFDGELFF; CDR3nt: TGTGCCAGCAGCCAAGGATCAGGGTTCGACGGGGAGCTGTTTTTT
d_gene: NA; abundance: NA; j_gene: TRBJ2-7; v_gene: TRBV28; CDR3aa: CASSLGAAGIDEQYF; CDR3nt: TGTGCCAGCAGTCTTGGGGCGGCAGGGATCGACGAGCAGTACTTC
d_gene: TRBD1; abundance: NA; j_gene: TRBJ1-5; v_gene: TRBV28; CDR3aa: CASSYWTGENQPQHF; CDR3nt: TGTGCCAGCAGCTACTGGACAGGGGAAAATCAGCCCCAGCATTTT
d_gene: NA; abundance: few; j_gene: TRBJ2-6; v_gene: TRBV6-6; CDR3aa: CATHGGANVLTF; CDR3nt: TGTGCCACTCACGGGGGGGCCAACGTCCTGACTTTC
d_gene: TRBD1; abundance: NA; j_gene: TRBJ2-2; v_gene: TRBV7-3; CDR3aa: CASSRGQGWTGELFF; CDR3nt: TGTGCCAGCAGCCGCGGACAGGGTTGGACCGGGGAGCTGTTTTTT
d_gene: TRBD1; abundance: NA; j_gene: TRBJ2-7; v_gene: TRBV7-9; CDR3aa: CASSLGQGGEQYF; CDR3nt: TGTGCCAGCAGCTTGGGACAGGGAGGCGAGCAGTACTTC
d_gene: NA; abundance: many; j_gene: TRBJ1-1; v_gene: TRBV5-6; CDR3aa: CASSLGGGKIEAFF; CDR3nt: TGTGCCAGCAGCTTGGGAGGGGGAAAAATTGAAGCTTTCTTT
d_gene: TRBD1; abundance: NA; j_gene: TRBJ2-7; v_gene: TRBV4-3; CDR3aa: CASSQVPGQGVYEQYF; CDR3nt: TGCGCCAGCAGCCAGGTCCCGGGACAGGGGGTTTACGAGCAGTACTTC
d_gene: TRBD2; abundance: NA; j_gene: TRBJ2-3; v_gene: TRBV7-9; CDR3aa: CASSTSALAVTDTQYF; CDR3nt: TGTGCCAGCAGCACCTCGGCCCTAGCGGTCACAGATACGCAGTATTTT